The 9 T cell receptor beta chains given below trace back to one sample, sequenced in a study of immune evolution from preneoplasia to lung adenocarcinoma. Only in-frame clones appear in the TCRdb table, and some are missing; sequencing was by immunoSEQ multiplex PCR. The sample shows over 5,500 clones, just under 80% of them seen only once. The sample comprised FFPE minimally invasive lung adenocarcinoma tissue. These receptors came from a person aged 50 to 70 with lung adenocarcinoma.

The chain recombines TRBV29-1 with TRBJ2-5, with 7 nucleotides matching TRBD2. Germline CDR1 reads SQVTM; CDR2 reads ANQGSEA. This CDR3 is 16 amino acids long. After removal of 5 bases from V and 1 base from J, the junction contained 13 bases not matched to a gene. DNA for the CDR3: TGCAGCGTTAAGGGTCTGGGGGGAGGGCTCCAAGAGACCCAGTACTTC. Translated, it gives CSVKGLGGGLQETQYF.

The chain carries TRBV7-9 and TRBJ1-5, with D possibly TRBD1 on 6 matching bases. Germline assignment: CDR1 SEHNR and CDR2 FQNEAQ (reference sequence). Trimming stripped 1 base from V and 6 bases from J, with 10 bases between. CDR3 length equals 14 residues. The CDR3 spells CASSLGGGSQPQHF. The DNA for the CDR3 is TGTGCCAGCAGCTTAGGAGGGGGGAGTCAGCCCCAGCATTTT.

The J gene is TRBJ1-1, the V gene TRBV11-2; D call uncertain. CDR3 length: 14 amino acids. Deletions cut 0 bases from V and 4 bases from J, with 9 bases between. The germline gives CDR1 SGHAT, CDR2 FQNNGV. The CDR3 DNA reads as TGTGCCAGCAGCTTAGACACCCGCGGCACTGAAGCTTTCTTT. This codes for CASSLDTRGTEAFF.

This chain links TRBV6-1 with TRBJ2-7, with D uncertain. Trimming cost V 10 bases and J 4 bases, with 17 bases left between them. CDR1 and CDR2 from the germline V gene are MNHNS and SASEGT. The CDR3 runs to 13 residues. The DNA of the CDR3 is TGTGCCACACGACAATTAGTATATTACGAGCAGTACTTC. This sequence encodes CATRQLVYYEQYF.

This clone was detected only a few times. This rearrangement joins TRBV9 to TRBJ2-1; 7 bases are shared with TRBD2. The CDR3 spans 15 residues. CDR1 and CDR2 from the germline V gene are SGDLS and YYNGEE. V trimming: 0 bases; J trimming: 9 bases; junction bases outside the gene matches: 9. CDR3 loop: CASSVETGGGVEQFF. The CDR3, as DNA: TGTGCCAGCAGCGTAGAGACCGGCGGGGGTGTTGAGCAGTTCTTC. Combining the CDR3 with reference TRBV9 and TRBJ2-1 gives the whole variable domain DSGVTQTPKHLITATGQRVTLRCSPRSGDLSVYWYQQSLDQGLQFLIQYYNGEERAKGNILERFSAQQFPDLHSELNLSSLELGDSALYFCASSVETGGGVEQFFGPGTRLTVL.

J is TRBJ2-1 and V is TRBV6-5; 9 bases are a match to TRBD2. Germline assignment: CDR1 MNHEY and CDR2 SVGAGI. V gave up 5 bases and J gave up 14 bases; unmatched junction bases: 7. The CDR3 totals 12 residues. The CDR3 loop is CASSTNSGSKFF. The CDR3 coding sequence is TGTGCCAGCAGTACCAATAGCGGGAGCAAGTTCTTC.

Concerning this clone itself: The sample contains more than one DNA sequence encoding this CDR3. The CDR3 sequence is CASSLARLAGDSYEQYF. CDR3 bases: TGTGCCAGCAGTTTAGCTCGACTAGCGGGGGACTCCTACGAGCAGTACTTC. The chain combines TRBV28 with TRBJ2-7, with 12 bases fitting TRBD2. CDR3 length: 17 residues. Germline-derived CDR1 and CDR2 are MDHEN and SYDVKM. V shed 2 bases and J 0 bases; nucleotides not matched to a gene: 5.

This clone has just a few counts. The CDR3 loop reads CASSSASWGQDEKLFF. The CDR3 DNA reads as TGTGCCAGCAGCAGCGCGTCGTGGGGGCAGGATGAAAAACTGTTTTTT. The gene calls are TRBV27 and TRBJ1-4, with D tentatively TRBD1 (6 bases). Germline loops: CDR1 MNHEY, CDR2 SMNVEV (reference sequence). The CDR3 has 16 residues. The V and J ends lost 6 bases and 6 bases respectively, with 20 bases between them.

The sample holds one count of this clone. The V and J genes are TRBV19 and TRBJ1-1, with unresolved D. Trimming took 5 bases from V and 4 from J, leaving 11 bases between them. CDR1 is LNHDA, CDR2 SQIVND, per germline (reference sequence). The CDR3 sequence is 13 residues long. The CDR3 here is CASSLRRVTEAFF. The CDR3, as DNA: TGTGCCAGTAGTCTCCGGCGGGTCACTGAAGCTTTCTTT. Full variable domain (outside the CDR3, taken from reference TRBV19 and TRBJ1-1): DGGITQSPKYLFRKEGQNVTLSCEQNLNHDAMYWYRQDPGQGLRLIYYSQIVNDFQKGDIAEGYSVSREKKESFPLTVTSAQKNPTAFYLCASSLRRVTEAFFGQGTRLTVV.